Following are 30 T cell receptor beta chains from one sample sequenced in a study of type 1 and type 2 diabetes patients. Amplification started from genomic DNA. The TCR beta CDR3 region was amplified using 30 forward and 13 reverse primers. TCRdb re-derived calls from the multiplex PCR reads in MiXCR, one entry per CDR3 protein. This sample carries about 270,000 distinct CDR3 sequences, approximately 45% of them seen once, and the ten largest clones take 12% to 15%. Material: peripheral blood mononuclear cells (PBMCs). These receptors were taken from a man aged 18 to 35 with type 2 diabetes.

Many counts were recorded for this clonotype. The rearrangement uses TRBV10-3 and TRBJ2-7; D is unresolved. This CDR3 is built from 12 residues. Germline V gene sequence: CDR1 ENHRY, CDR2 SYGVKD. Trimming stripped 5 bases from V and 4 bases from J, with 9 bases between. For the CDR3, the DNA is TGTGCCATCAGTAAAACAGATTACGAGCAGTACTTC. This codes for CAISKTDYEQYF.

V is TRBV19 and J is TRBJ1-5; D is perhaps TRBD1 (6 bases). The V end was cut by 6 bases, the J end by 3 bases, with 12 bases between. The CDR3 has 14 residues. CDR1 is LNHDA and CDR2 is SQIVND in the germline V gene (reference sequence). The CDR3: CASRQGMNNQPQHF. The CDR3 DNA is TGTGCCAGTAGACAGGGAATGAACAATCAGCCCCAGCATTTT.

This clonotype has only a few counts. The chain carries TRBV7-3 and TRBJ2-7, with a tentative D call TRBD2 (6 bases). CDR1 is SGHTA, CDR2 FQGTGA, per germline. Trimming took 4 bases from V and 2 from J, leaving 15 bases between them. CDR3 length equals 15 residues. CDR3 bases: TGTGCCAGCAGCTCACGGGGGAGTACCGCCTACGAGCAGTACTTC. It translates to CASSSRGSTAYEQYF.

The chain combines TRBV24-1 with TRBJ2-2; D gene unclear. This CDR3 region has 14 residues. Germline CDR1 reads KGHDR; CDR2 reads SFDVKD. V shed 1 base and J shed 6 bases, with 8 bases lying between them. CDR3 sequence (DNA): TGTGCCACCAGTGATTTCCGGGTCCCCGGGGAGCTGTTTTTT. Its translation: CATSDFRVPGELFF.

This chain links TRBV29-1 with TRBJ2-5; 9 nucleotides line up with TRBD2. With V trimmed by 4 bases and J by 2 bases, 8 bases remained unmatched. Germline CDR1 reads SQVTM; CDR2 reads ANQGSEA. The CDR3 is 15 amino acids. CDR3 in amino acids: CSVVRLAENQETQYF. DNA for the CDR3: TGCAGCGTTGTGAGACTAGCGGAGAATCAAGAGACCCAGTACTTC. Based on the CDR3 plus reference TRBV29-1 and TRBJ2-5, the full variable domain is SAVISQKPSRDICQRGTSLTIQCQVDSQVTMMFWYRQQPGQSLTLIATANQGSEATYESGFVIDKFPISRPNLTFSTLTVSNMSPEDSSIYLCSVVRLAENQETQYFGPGTRLLVL.

This clonotype was seen only once. This chain connects TRBV7-2 to TRBJ2-1, with 11 bases identical to TRBD2. The germline CDR1 and CDR2 sequences are SGHTA and FQGNSA. This CDR3 comprises 14 residues. J gave up 5 bases and V 6 bases, and 3 bases lay outside the gene matches. CDR3 amino acids: CASSQGLADNEQFF. The CDR3 coding sequence is TGTGCCAGCAGTCAGGGACTAGCGGACAATGAGCAGTTCTTC.

The chain couples TRBV10-3 to TRBJ2-3; tentative D call: TRBD1 (5 bases). The V gene lost 3 bases and the J gene lost 3 bases, with 10 bases spanning the gap. The germline gives CDR1 ENHRY, CDR2 SYGVKD. The CDR3 loop spans 14 amino acids. The CDR3 DNA reads as TGTGCCATCAGTGACAGAGACAGAACAGATACGCAGTATTTT. Translated: CAISDRDRTDTQYF.

This clonotype was counted only a few times. CDR3 nucleotides: TGTGCCAGCAGTTTATCGGGGCCAATAGATACGCAGTATTTT. This gives the protein CASSLSGPIDTQYF. The rearrangement uses TRBV27 and TRBJ2-3, with D perhaps matching TRBD1 (5 bases). The V gene's germline CDR1 is MNHEY and CDR2 SMNVEV (reference sequence). The germline V and J ends were trimmed by 0 bases and 5 bases, with 9 bases remaining between them. The CDR3 is 14 amino acids.

This clonotype was observed a handful of times. The CDR3 protein is CATSRGAGDSYEQYF. The CDR3 region has the DNA TGTGCCACCAGCAGAGGGGCAGGGGACTCCTACGAGCAGTACTTC. The chain links TRBV15 to TRBJ2-7, with D possibly matching TRBD1 (6 bases). Between the trimmed V and J ends, which lost 1 base and 0 bases, there was a span of 10 bases. The V gene's germline CDR1 is LNHNV and CDR2 YYDKDF (reference sequence). The CDR3 covers 15 residues.

The chain combines TRBV13 with TRBJ2-2, with D unresolved. The CDR3 runs to 12 residues. CDR1 and CDR2 (germline): PRHDT, FYEKMQ (reference sequence). V lost 7 bases and J lost 10, with 13 bases in between. The chain's CDR3 is CASTLSKTELFF. CDR3 bases: TGTGCCAGCACCCTTTCCAAAACGGAGCTGTTTTTT.

This clonotype occurred a few times. The chain couples TRBV20-1 to TRBJ2-1, with 7 bases lining up with TRBD2. The CDR3 runs to 14 residues. With V trimmed by 5 bases and J by 5 bases, 9 bases remained unmatched. Germline V lookup: CDR1 DFQATT, CDR2 SNEGSKA (reference sequence). Here the CDR3 reads CSAPRASGNNEQFF. The CDR3 DNA sequence: TGCAGTGCTCCCCGGGCTAGCGGAAACAATGAGCAGTTCTTC.

The V call is TRBV6-1, the J call TRBJ1-1; 7 nucleotides agree with TRBD1. V shed 4 bases and J 0 bases; nucleotides not matched to a gene: 14. Germline lookup yields CDR1 MNHNS and CDR2 SASEGT. The CDR3 spans 18 residues. The CDR3: CASSVQGGGRGMNTEAFF. In DNA, the CDR3 is TGTGCCAGCAGTGTCCAGGGGGGAGGGCGAGGTATGAACACTGAAGCTTTCTTT.

V usage is TRBV6-5 and J usage is TRBJ2-2; 8 positions agree with TRBD2. The germline gives CDR1 MNHEY, CDR2 SVGAGI. V lost 6 bases to trimming and J lost 6 bases; unmatched junction nucleotides: 6. The CDR3 contains 14 residues. DNA for the CDR3: TGTGCCAGCAGGCGGGACGGGGGGGCCGGGGAGCTGTTTTTT. Translation: CASRRDGGAGELFF.

There are many counts of this clonotype. The chain recombines TRBV25-1 with TRBJ1-1; TRBD1 matches at 7 bases. This CDR3 is 12 amino acids long. CDR1 is MGHDK, CDR2 SYGVNS, per germline. V shed 6 bases and J 5 bases; nucleotides not matched to a gene: 3. The chain's CDR3 is CASRTRGTEAFF. In DNA, the CDR3 is TGTGCCAGCAGAACCAGGGGGACTGAAGCTTTCTTT.

The CDR3 protein is CASSRDYNNEQFF. CDR3 bases: TGTGCCAGCAGCCGGGACTACAACAATGAGCAGTTCTTC. The rearrangement joins TRBV28 to TRBJ2-1; 7 bases match TRBD2. V trimming: 6 bases; J trimming: 5 bases; junction bases outside the gene matches: 4. CDR3 size: 13 residues. Per germline, CDR1 MDHEN and CDR2 SYDVKM.

This clonotype was counted a few times. The chain recombines TRBV19 with TRBJ1-6; TRBD1 agrees at 7 bases. Germline CDR1 is LNHDA and CDR2 is SQIVND (reference sequence). V lost 2 bases and J lost 8; bases outside the gene matches: 6. This CDR3 spans 15 amino acids. The DNA of the CDR3 is TGTGCCAGTAGTATAACGAGGGGGCTGGATTCACCCCTCCACTTT. This codes for CASSITRGLDSPLHF.

Note on this clonotype: Since no conserved phenylalanine or tryptophan closes the CDR3, a read error is the likely cause. The DNA is left out, because the CDR3 cannot be placed on it with certainty; the CDR3 is given as TCRdb lists it. The chain joins TRBV6-6 to TRBJ2-5; TRBD2, the D gene given by the table, was not confirmed from the DNA. The CDR3 sequence runs 8 residues, both termini included. Looked up from germline, CDR1 is MNHNY and CDR2 is SVGAGI (reference sequence). CDR3 loop: CASSEAAG.

In its sample, this clonotype was seen a few times. The genes are TRBV9 and TRBJ2-5; the match to TRBD2 covers 8 bases. V shed 0 bases and J 2 bases; nucleotides not matched to a gene: 3. The germline gives CDR1 SGDLS, CDR2 YYNGEE. The CDR3 contains 15 residues. CDR3: CASSVGSGVQETQYF. Here the CDR3 DNA reads TGTGCCAGCAGCGTAGGTAGCGGGGTTCAAGAGACCCAGTACTTC.

The V gene is TRBV29-1, the J gene TRBJ1-1; perhaps TRBD1 as D (5 bases). CDR1 and CDR2 (germline): SQVTM, ANQGSEA. The V end was cut by 8 bases, the J end by 4 bases, with 14 bases between. This CDR3 is 12 amino acids long. CDR3 in DNA: TGCAGCATACGAGGGACGGGCACTGAAGCTTTCTTT. This encodes CSIRGTGTEAFF.

This CDR3 is CASSPRTGGTEAFF. Here the CDR3 DNA reads TGTGCCAGCAGCCCAAGGACAGGAGGAACTGAAGCTTTCTTT. V usage is TRBV12-3 or TRBV12-4 and J usage is TRBJ1-1; TRBD1 matches 7 bases. The CDR3 totals 14 residues. The ends lost 6 bases at V and 5 bases at J; junction bases unmatched: 9.

The chain is built from TRBV18 and TRBJ1-1, with 7 bases that match TRBD1. CDR3 length: 15 residues. Germline-derived CDR1 and CDR2 are KGHSH and LQKENI. After removal of 6 bases from V and 0 bases from J, the junction contained 7 bases not matched to a gene. CDR3 protein: CASSRTGQVNTEAFF. The CDR3 DNA sequence: TGTGCCAGCTCCCGCACAGGACAGGTGAACACTGAAGCTTTCTTT.

This rearrangement joins TRBV28 to TRBJ1-1; possibly TRBD1 for D (6 bases). This CDR3 spans 16 amino acids. The germline V gene has CDR1 MDHEN and CDR2 SYDVKM. Trimming removed 8 bases from V and 5 bases from J, with 24 bases in between. As DNA, the CDR3 is TGTGCCAGCGGCCGCCAGGGGATCGGCTTGGCTACTGAAGCTTTCTTT. Encoded protein: CASGRQGIGLATEAFF.

The chain joins TRBV7-2 to TRBJ2-2; D gene uncertain. In germline, CDR1 is SGHTA, CDR2 FQGNSA. The CDR3 is made up of 11 amino acids. Trimming took 5 bases from V and 10 from J, leaving 8 bases between them. CDR3 bases: TGTGCCAGCAGCCGCGTCGAGGAGCTGTTTTTT. The encoded protein is CASSRVEELFF.

This clonotype showed up just a few times. This sequence joins TRBV19 and TRBJ2-7, with TRBD1 as a possible D gene (6 bases). Germline V CDR1 and CDR2: LNHDA, SQIVND (reference sequence). The CDR3 loop spans 14 amino acids. The germline V and J ends were trimmed by 3 bases and 0 bases, with 9 bases remaining between them. DNA of the CDR3: TGTGCCAGTAGTATTCAGGGGATCTCCTACGAGCAGTACTTC. It translates to CASSIQGISYEQYF.

This clonotype appeared a few times. The chain joins TRBV5-5 to TRBJ2-2; D not certain. This CDR3 region has 14 residues. Germline V gene data show CDR1 as SGHKS and CDR2 as YYEKEE (reference sequence). Trimming cost V 0 bases and J 5 bases, with 8 bases left between them. CDR3 region: CASSLEGYTGELFF. In DNA, the CDR3 is TGTGCCAGCAGCTTGGAGGGTTATACCGGGGAGCTGTTTTTT. The whole variable domain, remainder taken from reference TRBV5-5 and TRBJ2-2, is DAGVTQSPTHLIKTRGQQVTLRCSPISGHKSVSWYQQVLGQGPQFIFQYYEKEERGRGNFPDRFSARQFPNYSSELNVNALLLGDSALYLCASSLEGYTGELFFGEGSRLTVL.

The chain recombines TRBV15 with TRBJ2-4; D might be TRBD2 (6 bases). Germline V gives CDR1 LNHNV, CDR2 YYDKDF (reference sequence). CDR3 size: 15 residues. Between the trimmed V and J ends, which lost 0 bases and 14 bases, there was a span of 20 bases. The CDR3, as DNA: TGTGCCACCAGCAGAGATCCTCGTATCCAGGCTAGCGAGTACTTC. This encodes CATSRDPRIQASEYF.

The sample holds a few counts of this clonotype. The chain couples TRBV2 to TRBJ1-2; 8 nucleotides match TRBD1. The germline gives CDR1 SNHLY, CDR2 FYNNEI. This CDR3 is built from 15 residues. The J segment lost 4 bases and the V segment lost 4 bases, leaving 8 bases of the junction unmatched. The CDR3 reads CASSAWGQDLYGYTF. Here the CDR3 DNA reads TGTGCCAGCAGTGCCTGGGGACAGGACCTCTATGGCTACACCTTC.

The chain joins TRBV10-3 to TRBJ2-2; the D is unclear. Germline CDR1 is ENHRY and CDR2 is SYGVKD. CDR3 length equals 17 residues. Trimming took 5 bases from V and 3 from J, leaving 19 bases between them. CDR3 sequence (DNA): TGTGCCATCAGTCCCCTCGGATGGGGATTGGACACCGGGGAGCTGTTTTTT. Its translation is CAISPLGWGLDTGELFF.

This chain links TRBV30 with TRBJ2-2; 16 bases align to TRBD2. CDR1 is GTSNPN, CDR2 SVGIG, per germline (reference sequence). Losses at the gene ends were 3 bases for V and 5 bases for J; bases not matched to a gene: 12. The CDR3 spans 19 residues. Here the CDR3 reads CAWSHPGLAGGPKTGELFF. The DNA of the CDR3 is TGTGCCTGGAGCCACCCGGGACTAGCGGGAGGGCCTAAAACCGGGGAGCTGTTTTTT.

The chain couples TRBV2 to TRBJ2-7; no definite D call. V was shortened by 6 bases and J by 0 bases, with 9 bases between the two germline ends. Germline lookup yields CDR1 SNHLY and CDR2 FYNNEI. This CDR3 comprises 13 residues. CDR3: CASRAGGSYEQYF. In nucleotides, the CDR3 is TGTGCCAGCAGGGCCGGCGGCTCCTACGAGCAGTACTTC.